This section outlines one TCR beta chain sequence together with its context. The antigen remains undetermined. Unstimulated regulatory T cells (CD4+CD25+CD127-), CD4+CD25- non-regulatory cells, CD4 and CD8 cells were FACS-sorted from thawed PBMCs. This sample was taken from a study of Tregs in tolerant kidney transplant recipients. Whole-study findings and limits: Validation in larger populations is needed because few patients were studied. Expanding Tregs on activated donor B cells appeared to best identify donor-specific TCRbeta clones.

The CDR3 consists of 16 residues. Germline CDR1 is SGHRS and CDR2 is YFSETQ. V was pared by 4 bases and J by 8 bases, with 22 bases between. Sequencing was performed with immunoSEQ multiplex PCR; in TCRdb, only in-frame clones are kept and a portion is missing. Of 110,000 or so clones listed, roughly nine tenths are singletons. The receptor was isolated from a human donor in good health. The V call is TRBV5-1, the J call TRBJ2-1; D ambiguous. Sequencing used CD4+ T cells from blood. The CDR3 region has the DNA TGCGCCAGCAGCCAAGGACGACTTGGGGTGTCAGATGAGCAGTTCTTC. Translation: CASSQGRLGVSDEQFF.